Listed here are 16 T cell receptor beta chains from one sample, sequenced in a study of beta chain features in type 1 diabetes. Sequenced material consisted of expressed TCRB transcripts (all of the isolated RNA was reverse transcribed). Clones were read by immunoSEQ multiplex PCR, and TCRdb kept only the in-frame ones, dropping some. The sample lists about 620,000 clones; around 15% were seen once. The specimen sequenced was naive CD4+ T cells from blood. Receptors were obtained from a man younger than 35 in good health.

The chain links TRBV7-7 to TRBJ2-5; no clear D gene. The CDR3 is 14 amino acids. The V and J ends lost 5 bases and 6 bases respectively, with 16 bases between them. Germline V gives CDR1 SSHAT, CDR2 FNYEAQ (reference sequence). CDR3 bases: TGTGCCAGCAGCGCGGACGCAGGCGTCCAGACCCAGTACTTC. Protein product: CASSADAGVQTQYF.

This clone showed up just a few times. The CDR3 DNA reads TGTGCCAGCAGCTTAGTAGGACAAAACACAGATACGCAGTATTTT. Its translation: CASSLVGQNTDTQYF. The gene calls are TRBV7-3 and TRBJ2-3, with D possibly being TRBD1 (5 bases). The CDR3 totals 15 residues. The germline V gene has CDR1 SGHTA and CDR2 FQGTGA. The V and J ends lost 2 bases and 2 bases respectively, with 11 bases between them.

This clone was observed a few times. The J gene is TRBJ2-4, the V gene TRBV2, with D perhaps TRBD1 (6 bases). The germline V gene encodes CDR1 SNHLY and CDR2 FYNNEI. The V end was cut by 5 bases, the J end by 8 bases, with 16 bases between. CDR3 length: 14 amino acids. In DNA, the CDR3 is TGTGCCAGCAGTCGTAGGACAGCTCAAGACATTCAGTACTTC. Its protein is CASSRRTAQDIQYF.

This clone was found a few times. V gene TRBV11-1 combines with J gene TRBJ2-3, with a weak D call TRBD2 (6 bases). Germline V gene sequence: CDR1 SGHAT, CDR2 FQDESV (reference sequence). The CDR3 length is 16 residues. V was trimmed by 5 bases and J by 7 bases, leaving 22 bases between them. CDR3 region: CASSSREAGPVYTQYF. CDR3 nucleotides: TGTGCCAGCAGCAGCAGGGAGGCGGGCCCGGTGTATACGCAGTATTTT.

This clone has just a few counts. The chain employs TRBV7-9 and TRBJ2-7; 7 bases align to TRBD1. The CDR3 covers 13 residues. V was clipped by 6 bases and J by 2 bases; unmatched bases: 4. Germline V gives CDR1 SEHNR, CDR2 FQNEAQ (reference sequence). The CDR3 loop reads CASSYGQAYEQYF. The CDR3 bases are TGTGCCAGCAGTTATGGACAGGCCTACGAGCAGTACTTC.

This clone was picked up a small number of times. The rearrangement links TRBV9 to TRBJ1-2; D gene unclear. The CDR3 length is 15 residues. V lost 6 bases and J lost 1, with 16 bases in between. The germline CDR1 and CDR2 sequences are SGDLS and YYNGEE. The CDR3 is CASKAPGPINYGYTF. In DNA form, the CDR3 reads TGTGCCAGCAAGGCACCAGGCCCTATTAACTATGGCTACACCTTC.

This chain links TRBV5-6 with TRBJ1-2; unclear D gene. Trimming stripped 2 bases from V and 3 bases from J, with 11 bases between. Germline values: CDR1 SGHDT, CDR2 YYEEEE. The CDR3 length is 14 residues. The CDR3 is CASSFLGRDYGYTF. Here the CDR3 DNA reads TGTGCCAGCAGCTTCTTGGGCAGAGACTATGGCTACACCTTC.

This clone was observed a few times. The V call is TRBV6-5, the J call TRBJ2-3, with a weak D call TRBD2 (5 bases). V lost 2 bases, J lost 2 bases, and 8 bases lay in between. Per the germline V gene, CDR1 is MNHEY and CDR2 is SVGAGI. CDR3 length equals 14 residues. This CDR3 is CASSYVGDTDTQYF. The CDR3 DNA follows: TGTGCCAGCAGTTACGTCGGGGACACAGATACGCAGTATTTT.

There are a few counts of this clone. The chain carries TRBV11-2 and TRBJ2-5, with a weak D call TRBD1 (7 bases). The CDR3 is 16 residues long. The germline V and J ends were trimmed by 1 base and 2 bases, with 14 bases remaining between them. Germline assignment: CDR1 SGHAT and CDR2 FQNNGV. The CDR3 spells CASSLGGTAVQETQYF. The CDR3 nucleotides are TGTGCCAGCAGCTTAGGCGGGACAGCAGTTCAAGAGACCCAGTACTTC.

This clone was counted only a few times. The chain employs TRBV29-1 and TRBJ2-7; 12 bases are shared with TRBD2. The CDR3 has 15 residues. V gave up 4 bases and J gave up 0 bases; unmatched junction bases: 4. Germline CDR1 SQVTM, CDR2 ANQGSEA. The DNA of the CDR3 is TGCAGCGTTGCGGGGGGACTAGCGGGCTCCTACGAGCAGTACTTC. Protein product: CSVAGGLAGSYEQYF.

This clone was seen only a few times. This chain links TRBV6-6 with TRBJ1-2, with 9 bases matching TRBD1. The J segment lost 8 bases and the V segment lost 0 bases, leaving 7 bases of the junction unmatched. The CDR3 contains 15 residues. Germline V gene data show CDR1 as MNHNY and CDR2 as SVGAGI (reference sequence). CDR3 DNA: TGTGCCAGCAGTTACTCACAGGGGGCTGGGATGGGCTACACCTTC. Translated: CASSYSQGAGMGYTF.

V is TRBV7-2 and J is TRBJ1-1; perhaps TRBD1 as D (6 bases). V lost 4 bases, J lost 0 bases, and 15 bases lay in between. Germline V gives CDR1 SGHTA, CDR2 FQGNSA. The CDR3 runs to 16 residues. CDR3 DNA sequence: TGTGCCAGCAGCTCACGACAGGTTGGTCTGAACACTGAAGCTTTCTTT. Translation gives CASSSRQVGLNTEAFF.

This clone was counted only a few times. The rearrangement uses TRBV5-1 and TRBJ2-1; no firm D call. V lost 4 bases and J lost 8, with 7 bases in between. Looked up from germline, CDR1 is SGHRS and CDR2 is YFSETQ. There are 11 residues in the CDR3. The CDR3 DNA sequence: TGCGCCAGCAGCCTAGAGCATGAGCAGTTCTTC. Protein: CASSLEHEQFF.

This chain links TRBV4-1 with TRBJ2-1, with TRBD1 matching over 9 bases. Germline loops: CDR1 MGHRA, CDR2 YSYEKL. The CDR3 covers 16 residues. J was trimmed by 4 bases and V by 3 bases; bases with no gene match: 7. The DNA for the CDR3 is TGCGCCAGCAGCCAGTCCGGGACAGGGACTTACAATGAGCAGTTCTTC. This codes for CASSQSGTGTYNEQFF.

This clone was counted only a few times. The chain uses TRBV19 and TRBJ1-6; D is uncertain. The CDR3 contains 12 residues. V was cut by 3 bases and J by 8 bases, with 5 bases left in between. Germline V gene sequence: CDR1 LNHDA, CDR2 SQIVND (reference sequence). The CDR3 nucleotides are TGTGCCAGTAGTATGCGGGATTCACCCCTCCACTTT. This encodes CASSMRDSPLHF.

The chain couples TRBV5-4 to TRBJ2-1; D is unresolved. The CDR3 sequence is 16 residues long. V dropped 0 bases and J dropped 0 bases, with 10 bases sitting between them. The germline V gene has CDR1 SGHNT and CDR2 YYREEE (reference sequence). The CDR3 reads CASSLVPANSYNEQFF. The DNA of the CDR3 is TGTGCCAGCAGCTTGGTCCCCGCTAACTCCTACAATGAGCAGTTCTTC.